This T cell receptor beta chain originates from a study of blood T cell repertoires in COVID-19. Profiling relied on immunoSEQ multiplex PCR, and the TCRdb table lists in-frame clones only, not all of them. The table shows under 95,000 clones, with around 90% occurring only once. Trimming took 8 bases from V and 8 from J, leaving 24 bases between them. CDR1 SQVTM and CDR2 ANQGSEA come from the germline V gene. This CDR3 has 14 residues. Source material: peripheral blood. The gene calls are TRBV29-1 and TRBJ2-5, with a weak D call TRBD2 (7 bases). The TCR was taken from a man aged 55 to 70 with acute or convalescent COVID-19. CDR3 DNA sequence: TGCAGCATCCGTCACGGGGGGCCCGGTGGTACCCAGTACTTC. Protein: CSIRHGGPGGTQYF.